The clone carrying this T cell receptor (beta chain) was seen a handful of times. No antigen is known for it. Carrying unique molecular identifiers, the cDNA also gained a universal primer site through template switching. TCRdb re-called the 5' RACE reads through MiXCR, storing one row per CDR3 protein. The sample lists approximately 220,000 distinct CDR3 sequences; about 7.5% were seen once. This specimen belongs to a study of identical twins. The study, taken as a whole, reports: Excess low generation probability was seen in twin-shared out-of-frame alpha sequences.

CDR1 is LGHNA and CDR2 is YNFKEQ in the germline V gene. V lost 1 base and J 0 bases, leaving 10 bases between the germline ends. This CDR3 region has 15 residues. The same sample was also studied in work on yellow fever vaccine responses in identical twins.

Sample: memory (CD45RO+) T cells sorted from blood. The TCR sequence derives from a woman under 30 in good health. The V call is TRBV4-2, the J call TRBJ2-7; the D is unclear. The CDR3 nucleotides are TGTGCCAGCAGCCAAGGGCTCGCGCTCTCCTACGAGCAGTACTTC. Its translation: CASSQGLALSYEQYF.